Shown below are 8 T cell receptor beta chains from a single sample sequenced in a study of T cell repertoires in cytomegalovirus infection. One entry per CDR3 protein, called by TCRdb with MiXCR from the reads. Altogether about 360,000 distinct CDR3 sequences are present, 15% to 20% being singletons, with the ten largest covering approximately 8%. Material for sequencing was PBMCs. All receptors come from a human donor in good health (CMV status not recorded). Some clones in this sample may be carry-over from other donors' samples.

This clonotype was detected ten times or more. The chain links TRBV7-2 to TRBJ1-5, with no clear D. CDR1 and CDR2 (germline): SGHTA, FQGNSA. The V end lost 3 bases, the J end lost 3 bases, and 3 bases lay between the germline ends. This CDR3 is built from 12 residues. Here the CDR3 reads CASSFNNQPQHF. CDR3 DNA sequence: TGTGCCAGCAGCTTTAACAATCAGCCCCAGCATTTT.

The genes are TRBV7-2 and TRBJ1-5; D gene uncertain. CDR1 and CDR2 from the germline V gene are SGHTA and FQGNSA. The CDR3 runs 13 residues. With 5 bases removed from V and 7 bases from J, the gap between germline ends came to 12 bases. The CDR3: CASSLLLRQPQHF. The DNA for the CDR3 is TGTGCCAGCAGCCTCTTACTAAGGCAGCCCCAGCATTTT.

This sequence joins TRBV10-3 and TRBJ2-3, with D possibly TRBD1 on 6 matching bases. The CDR3 has 12 residues. From germline, CDR1 is ENHRY and CDR2 SYGVKD. The germline V and J ends were trimmed by 10 bases and 2 bases, with 10 bases remaining between them. CDR3 sequence: CATQGATDTQYF. The CDR3 nucleotides are TGTGCCACACAGGGAGCCACAGATACGCAGTATTTT.

This clonotype was observed a handful of times. The CDR3 nucleotides are TGTGCCAGCAGCTTTGGATCAGGGGCTCTAGGTTCACCCCTCCACTTT. It specifies CASSFGSGALGSPLHF. The chain couples TRBV5-6 to TRBJ1-6; TRBD1 might be the D (6 bases). The CDR3 consists of 16 residues. The V gene's germline CDR1 is SGHDT and CDR2 YYEEEE. V was cut by 2 bases and J by 9 bases, with 18 bases left in between.

This clonotype was detected only a few times. V is TRBV11-2 and J is TRBJ2-1; the D is unclear. Germline V gene lookup returns CDR1 SGHAT and CDR2 FQNNGV. The CDR3 covers 18 residues. The V and J ends lost 3 bases and 5 bases respectively, with 23 bases between them. The chain's CDR3 is CASSFRAYQWGPHNEQFF. The DNA for the CDR3 is TGTGCCAGCAGCTTTAGGGCCTACCAGTGGGGTCCGCACAATGAGCAGTTCTTC.

The chain couples TRBV7-9 to TRBJ2-3; D perhaps matches TRBD2 (5 bases). V gave up 5 bases and J gave up 2 bases, with 23 bases separating them. From germline, CDR1 is SEHNR and CDR2 FQNEAQ (reference sequence). This CDR3 contains 18 residues. CDR3: CASSPLAGGSGLTDTQYF. The CDR3 nucleotides read TGTGCCAGCAGCCCGTTGGCGGGTGGGTCAGGCCTCACAGATACGCAGTATTTT.

There are many counts of this clonotype. The genes are TRBV6-5 and TRBJ1-3, with D possibly matching TRBD1 (5 bases). Trimming removed 2 bases from V and 4 bases from J, with 12 bases in between. The CDR3 is 15 residues long. Germline loops: CDR1 MNHEY, CDR2 SVGAGI. The CDR3 loop is CASSYGGAAGNTIYF. For the CDR3, the DNA is TGTGCCAGCAGTTACGGTGGGGCGGCGGGAAACACCATATATTTT.

This clonotype has a handful of counts. The CDR3 DNA is TGTGCCAGCATATCAGATACTAGCACAGATACGCAGTATTTT. The encoded protein is CASISDTSTDTQYF. V and J are TRBV7-8 and TRBJ2-3; D gene unclear. The CDR3 consists of 14 residues. Per the germline V gene, CDR1 is SGHVS and CDR2 is FQNEAQ. V was pared by 7 bases and J by 0 bases, with 11 bases between.